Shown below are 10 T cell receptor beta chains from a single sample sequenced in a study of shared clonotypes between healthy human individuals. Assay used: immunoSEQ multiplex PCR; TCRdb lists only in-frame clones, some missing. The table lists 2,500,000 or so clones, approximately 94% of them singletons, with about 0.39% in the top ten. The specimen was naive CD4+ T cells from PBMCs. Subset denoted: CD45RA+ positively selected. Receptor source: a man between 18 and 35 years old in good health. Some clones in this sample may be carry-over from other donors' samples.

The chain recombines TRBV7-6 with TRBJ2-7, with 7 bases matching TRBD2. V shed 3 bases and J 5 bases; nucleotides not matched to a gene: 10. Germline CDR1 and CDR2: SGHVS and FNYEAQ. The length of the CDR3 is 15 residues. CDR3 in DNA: TGTGCCAGCAGCTTTGGGCGGGAGTCTGGGAACGAGCAGTACTTC. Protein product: CASSFGRESGNEQYF.

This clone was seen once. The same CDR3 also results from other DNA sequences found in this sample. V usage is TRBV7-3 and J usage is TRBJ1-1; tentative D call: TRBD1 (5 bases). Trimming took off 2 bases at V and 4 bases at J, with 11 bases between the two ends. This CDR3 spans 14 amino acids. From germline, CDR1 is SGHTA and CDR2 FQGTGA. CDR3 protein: CASSLGGDGTEAFF. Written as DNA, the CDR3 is TGTGCCAGCAGCTTAGGAGGGGATGGCACTGAAGCTTTCTTT.

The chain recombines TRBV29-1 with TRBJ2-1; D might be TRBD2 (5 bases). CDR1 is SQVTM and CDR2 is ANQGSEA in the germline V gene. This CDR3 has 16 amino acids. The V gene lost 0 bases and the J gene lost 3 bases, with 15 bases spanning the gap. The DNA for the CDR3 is TGCAGCGTTGAAGATCCACGAGCGGAGCGCTACAATGAGCAGTTCTTC. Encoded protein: CSVEDPRAERYNEQFF.

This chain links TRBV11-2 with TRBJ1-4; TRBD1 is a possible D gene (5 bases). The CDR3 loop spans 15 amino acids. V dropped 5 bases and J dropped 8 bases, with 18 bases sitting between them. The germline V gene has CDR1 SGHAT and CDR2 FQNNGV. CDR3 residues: CASSLIPGGTEKLFF. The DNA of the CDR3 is TGTGCCAGCAGCCTTATCCCTGGGGGGACGGAAAAACTGTTTTTT.

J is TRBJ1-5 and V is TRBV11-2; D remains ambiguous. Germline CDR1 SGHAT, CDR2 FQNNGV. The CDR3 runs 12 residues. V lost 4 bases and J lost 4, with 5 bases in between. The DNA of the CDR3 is TGTGCCAGCAGCTCCAGGAATCAGCCCCAGCATTTT. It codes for CASSSRNQPQHF.

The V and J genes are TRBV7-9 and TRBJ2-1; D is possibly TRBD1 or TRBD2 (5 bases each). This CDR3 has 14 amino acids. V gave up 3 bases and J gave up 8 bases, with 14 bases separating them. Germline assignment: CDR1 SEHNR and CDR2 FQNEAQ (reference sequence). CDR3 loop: CASSFVLQGHEQFF. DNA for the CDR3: TGTGCCAGCAGCTTCGTCCTCCAGGGACATGAGCAGTTCTTC.

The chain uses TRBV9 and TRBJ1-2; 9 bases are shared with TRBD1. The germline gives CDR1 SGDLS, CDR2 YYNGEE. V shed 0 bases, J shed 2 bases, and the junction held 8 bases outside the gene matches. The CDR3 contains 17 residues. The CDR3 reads CASSVVSGQGSNYGYTF. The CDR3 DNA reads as TGTGCCAGCAGCGTAGTCTCCGGACAGGGGTCAAACTATGGCTACACCTTC. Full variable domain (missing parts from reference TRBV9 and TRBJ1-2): DSGVTQTPKHLITATGQRVTLRCSPRSGDLSVYWYQQSLDQGLQFLIQYYNGEERAKGNILERFSAQQFPDLHSELNLSSLELGDSALYFCASSVVSGQGSNYGYTFGSGTRLTVV.

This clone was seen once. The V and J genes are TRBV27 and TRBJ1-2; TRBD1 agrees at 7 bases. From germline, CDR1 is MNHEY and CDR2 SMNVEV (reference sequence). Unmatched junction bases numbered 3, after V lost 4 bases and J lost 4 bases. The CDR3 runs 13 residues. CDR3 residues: CASSSGQLYGYTF. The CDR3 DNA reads TGTGCCAGCAGTTCGGGACAGCTCTATGGCTACACCTTC.

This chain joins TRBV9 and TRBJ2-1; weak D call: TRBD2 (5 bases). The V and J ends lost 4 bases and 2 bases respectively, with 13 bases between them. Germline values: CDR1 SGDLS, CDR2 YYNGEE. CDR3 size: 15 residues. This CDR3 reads CASSPFGGPYNEQFF. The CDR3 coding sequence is TGTGCCAGCAGCCCATTCGGAGGACCCTACAATGAGCAGTTCTTC.

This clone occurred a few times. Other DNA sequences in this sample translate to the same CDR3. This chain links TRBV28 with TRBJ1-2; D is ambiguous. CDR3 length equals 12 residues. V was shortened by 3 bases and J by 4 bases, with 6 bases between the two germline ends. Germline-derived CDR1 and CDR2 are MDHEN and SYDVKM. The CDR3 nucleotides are TGTGCCAGCAGTTTCAGAGCCTATGGCTACACCTTC. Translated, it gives CASSFRAYGYTF.